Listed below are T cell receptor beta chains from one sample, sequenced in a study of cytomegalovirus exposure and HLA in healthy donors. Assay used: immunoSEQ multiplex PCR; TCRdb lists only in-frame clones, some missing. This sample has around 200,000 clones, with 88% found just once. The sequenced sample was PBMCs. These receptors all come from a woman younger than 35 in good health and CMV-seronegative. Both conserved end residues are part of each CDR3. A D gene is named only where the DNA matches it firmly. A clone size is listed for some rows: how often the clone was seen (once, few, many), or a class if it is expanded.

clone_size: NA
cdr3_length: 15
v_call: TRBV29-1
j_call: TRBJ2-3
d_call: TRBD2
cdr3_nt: TGCAGCGTTGATGGGGCTAGCGGGAGCACAGATACGCAGTATTTT
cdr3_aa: CSVDGASGSTDTQYF

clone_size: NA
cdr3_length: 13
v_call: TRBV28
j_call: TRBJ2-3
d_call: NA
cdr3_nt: TGTGCCAGTGGCCTGGGCGCGGGGAATACGCAGTATTTT
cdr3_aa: CASGLGAGNTQYF

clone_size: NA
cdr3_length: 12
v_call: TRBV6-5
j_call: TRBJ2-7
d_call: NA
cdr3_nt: TGTGCCAGCAGCCGGGGAGGGGACAAGCAGTACTTC
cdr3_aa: CASSRGGDKQYF

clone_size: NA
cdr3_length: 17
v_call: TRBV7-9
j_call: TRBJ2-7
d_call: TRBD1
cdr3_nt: TGTGCCAGCAGCTTTCCCGCACAGGGGACCCTTATGGGGGAGCAGTACTTC
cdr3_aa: CASSFPAQGTLMGEQYF

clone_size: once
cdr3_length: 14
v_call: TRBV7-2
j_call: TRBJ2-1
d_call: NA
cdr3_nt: TGTGCCAGCAGCCCCCGTCGAGGGAGTGGTGAGCAGTTCTTC
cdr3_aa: CASSPRRGSGEQFF

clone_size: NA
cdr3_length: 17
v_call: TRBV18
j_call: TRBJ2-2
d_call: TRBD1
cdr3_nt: TGTGCCAGCTCACCATACGGACAGGGACTGAACACCGGGGAGCTGTTTTTT
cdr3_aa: CASSPYGQGLNTGELFF

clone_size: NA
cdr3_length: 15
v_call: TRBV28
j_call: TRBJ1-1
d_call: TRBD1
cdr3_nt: TGTGCCAGCAGCGACAGGGAAGTCATGAACACTGAAGCTTTCTTT
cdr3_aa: CASSDREVMNTEAFF

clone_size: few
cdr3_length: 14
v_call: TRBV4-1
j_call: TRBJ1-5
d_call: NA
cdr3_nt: TGCGCCAGCAGCCTCACAGGGTACAATCAGCCCCAGCATTTT
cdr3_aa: CASSLTGYNQPQHF

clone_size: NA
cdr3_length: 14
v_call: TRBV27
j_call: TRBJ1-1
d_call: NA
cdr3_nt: TGTGCCAGCAGTTTCGAGGGAGGACGGTCTGAAGCTTTCTTT
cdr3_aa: CASSFEGGRSEAFF

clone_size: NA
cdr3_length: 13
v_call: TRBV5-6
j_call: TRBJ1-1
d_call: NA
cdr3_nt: TGTGCCAGCAGCTTGGCTGGGAGCACTGAAGCTTTCTTT
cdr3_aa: CASSLAGSTEAFF

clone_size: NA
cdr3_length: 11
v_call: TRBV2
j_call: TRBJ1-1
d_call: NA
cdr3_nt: TGTGCCAGCAGTGTTCACAGGCTCACTTTCTTT
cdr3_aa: CASSVHRLTFF

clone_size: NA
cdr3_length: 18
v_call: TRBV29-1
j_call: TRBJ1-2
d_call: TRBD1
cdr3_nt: TGCAGCGTTCGGCTCCCTCCATCCAGGAACAGGGGCAGGGATGGCTACACCTTC
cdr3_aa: CSVRLPPSRNRGRDGYTF

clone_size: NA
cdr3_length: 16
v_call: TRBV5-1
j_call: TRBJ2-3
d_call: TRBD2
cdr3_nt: TGCGCCAGCAGCCCTGGGACTAGCGGGAGTACCGATACGCAGTATTTT
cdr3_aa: CASSPGTSGSTDTQYF

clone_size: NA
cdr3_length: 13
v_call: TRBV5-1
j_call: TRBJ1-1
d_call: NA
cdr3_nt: TGCGCCAGCAGCTTACGGGGGGTTACTGAAGCTTTCTTT
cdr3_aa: CASSLRGVTEAFF

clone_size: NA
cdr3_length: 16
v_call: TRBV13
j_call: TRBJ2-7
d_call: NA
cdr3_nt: TGTGCCAGCAGCTCTAGGGAGCGGGCATATCCCTACGAGCAGTACTTC
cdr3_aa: CASSSRERAYPYEQYF

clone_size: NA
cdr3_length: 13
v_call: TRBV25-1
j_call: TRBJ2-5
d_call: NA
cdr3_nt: TGTGCCAGCAGTGAACCGGTGCAAGAGACCCAGTACTTC
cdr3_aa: CASSEPVQETQYF

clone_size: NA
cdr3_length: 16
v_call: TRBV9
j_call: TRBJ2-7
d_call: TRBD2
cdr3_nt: TGTGCCAGCAGCGTAGCTAACAGCGGGAGGATCTACGAGCAGTACTTC
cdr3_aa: CASSVANSGRIYEQYF

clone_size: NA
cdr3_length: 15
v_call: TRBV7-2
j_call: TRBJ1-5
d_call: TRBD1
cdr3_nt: TGTGCCAGCAGTCTGGACAGGGTCAGGGGGCAGCCCCAGCATTTT
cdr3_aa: CASSLDRVRGQPQHF

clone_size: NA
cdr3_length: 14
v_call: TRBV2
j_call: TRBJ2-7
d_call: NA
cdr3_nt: TGTGCCAGCAGTGAAGCTGAGAGAACCTACGAGCAGTACTTC
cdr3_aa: CASSEAERTYEQYF

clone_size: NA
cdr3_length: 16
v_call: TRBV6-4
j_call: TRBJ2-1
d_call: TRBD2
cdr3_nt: TGTGCCAGCAGGGTACTAGCGGGGGTCCCCTACAATGAGCAGTTCTTC
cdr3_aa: CASRVLAGVPYNEQFF

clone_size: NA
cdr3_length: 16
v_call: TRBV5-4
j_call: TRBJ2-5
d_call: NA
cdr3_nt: TGTGCCAGCAGCTCAAGCACGCGAGCCTCCCAAGAGACCCAGTACTTC
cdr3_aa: CASSSSTRASQETQYF

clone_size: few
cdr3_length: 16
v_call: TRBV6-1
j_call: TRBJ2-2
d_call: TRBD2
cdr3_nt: TGTGCCAGCAGTGGATTAGCGGGAGTTAACACCGGGGAGCTGTTTTTT
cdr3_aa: CASSGLAGVNTGELFF

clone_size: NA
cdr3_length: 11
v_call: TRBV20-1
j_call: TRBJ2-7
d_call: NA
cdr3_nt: TGCAGTGCTAGGTTCGGCTACGAGCAGTACTTC
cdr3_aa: CSARFGYEQYF

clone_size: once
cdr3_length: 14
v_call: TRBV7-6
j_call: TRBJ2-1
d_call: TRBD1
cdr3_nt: TGTGCCAGCAGCACCCGGACAGGGGAGCGTGAGCAGTTCTTC
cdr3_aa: CASSTRTGEREQFF

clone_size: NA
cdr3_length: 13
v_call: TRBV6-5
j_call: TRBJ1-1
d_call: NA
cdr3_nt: TGTGCCAGCACGGCAGGAATAAACACTGAAGCTTTCTTT
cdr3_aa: CASTAGINTEAFF

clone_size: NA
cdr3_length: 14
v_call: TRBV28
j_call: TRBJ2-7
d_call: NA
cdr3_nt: TGTGCCAGCAGTTTCCCTTCCCTAGCTTACGAGCAGTACTTC
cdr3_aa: CASSFPSLAYEQYF

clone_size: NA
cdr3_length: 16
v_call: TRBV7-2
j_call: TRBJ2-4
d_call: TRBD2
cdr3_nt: TGTGCCAGCAGCTTAGTAGCGGGACTAGCGGAAAACATTCAGTACTTC
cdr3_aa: CASSLVAGLAENIQYF

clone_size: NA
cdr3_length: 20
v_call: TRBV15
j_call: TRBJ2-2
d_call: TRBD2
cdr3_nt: TGTGCCACCAGCAGAGAAGGAATGAGACTAGCGGACGCGAACACCGGGGAGCTGTTTTTT
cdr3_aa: CATSREGMRLADANTGELFF

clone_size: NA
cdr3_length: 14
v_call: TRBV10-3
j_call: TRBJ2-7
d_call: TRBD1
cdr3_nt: TGTGCCATCAGTGAGTCGGGACAGCCGAACGAGCAGTACTTC
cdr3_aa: CAISESGQPNEQYF

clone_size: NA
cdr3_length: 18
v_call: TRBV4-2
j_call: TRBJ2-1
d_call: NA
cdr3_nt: TGTGCCAGCAGCCAAGAGCTAGGACGGGACTTCAGCTACAATGAGCAGTTCTTC
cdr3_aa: CASSQELGRDFSYNEQFF

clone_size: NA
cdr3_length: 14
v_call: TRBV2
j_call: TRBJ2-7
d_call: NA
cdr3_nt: TGTGCCAGCAGTGAATCTCGGGGGGCTTACGAGCAGTACTTC
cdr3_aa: CASSESRGAYEQYF

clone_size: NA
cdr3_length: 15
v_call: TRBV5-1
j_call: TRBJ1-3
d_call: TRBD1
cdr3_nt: TGCGCCAGCAGCTTCCAGGGGGCCAGTGGAAACACCATATATTTT
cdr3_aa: CASSFQGASGNTIYF

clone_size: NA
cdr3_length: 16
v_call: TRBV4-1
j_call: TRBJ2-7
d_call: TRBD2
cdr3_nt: TGCGCCAGCAGCCAAGATCTGCCTAGCGGGTCCTACGAGCAGTACTTC
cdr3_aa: CASSQDLPSGSYEQYF

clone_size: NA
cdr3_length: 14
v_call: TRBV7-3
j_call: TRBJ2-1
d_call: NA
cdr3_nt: TGTGCCAGCAGCTTAGGGTCACTACGCAATGAGCAGTTCTTC
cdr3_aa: CASSLGSLRNEQFF

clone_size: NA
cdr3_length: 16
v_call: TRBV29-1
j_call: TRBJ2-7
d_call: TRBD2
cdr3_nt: TGCAGCGTTGAAGAATCCGCCCTAGCGGGAGGCTACGAGCAGTACTTC
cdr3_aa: CSVEESALAGGYEQYF

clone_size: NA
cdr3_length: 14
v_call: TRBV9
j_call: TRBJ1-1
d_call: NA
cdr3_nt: TGTGCCAGCAGCCTCGGCGGGGAGAACACTGAAGCTTTCTTT
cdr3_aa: CASSLGGENTEAFF

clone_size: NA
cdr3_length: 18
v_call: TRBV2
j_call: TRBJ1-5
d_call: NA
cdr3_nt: TGTGCCAGCAGTGAGATGGGACTGGGGGAATGGGGGGATCAGCCCCAGCATTTT
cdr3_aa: CASSEMGLGEWGDQPQHF

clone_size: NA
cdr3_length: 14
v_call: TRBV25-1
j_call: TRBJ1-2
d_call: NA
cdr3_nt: TGTGCCAGCGTTCCCCGTGGGGCGCACTATGGCTACACCTTC
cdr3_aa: CASVPRGAHYGYTF

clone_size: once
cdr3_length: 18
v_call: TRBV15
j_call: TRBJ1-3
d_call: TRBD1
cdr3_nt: TGTGCCACCAGCAGAGATCCGGACAGGGAACTCCCTGGAAACACCATATATTTT
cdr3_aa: CATSRDPDRELPGNTIYF

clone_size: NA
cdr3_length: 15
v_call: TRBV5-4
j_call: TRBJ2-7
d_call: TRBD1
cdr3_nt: TGTGCCAGCAGCTCGACCGGGACAGGGTTTGGCGAGCAGTACTTC
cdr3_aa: CASSSTGTGFGEQYF

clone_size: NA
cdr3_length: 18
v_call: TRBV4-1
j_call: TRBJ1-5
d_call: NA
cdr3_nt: TGCGCCAGCAGCCATGGGAAGGGCGGGAGGATTAGCAATCAGCCCCAGCATTTT
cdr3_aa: CASSHGKGGRISNQPQHF